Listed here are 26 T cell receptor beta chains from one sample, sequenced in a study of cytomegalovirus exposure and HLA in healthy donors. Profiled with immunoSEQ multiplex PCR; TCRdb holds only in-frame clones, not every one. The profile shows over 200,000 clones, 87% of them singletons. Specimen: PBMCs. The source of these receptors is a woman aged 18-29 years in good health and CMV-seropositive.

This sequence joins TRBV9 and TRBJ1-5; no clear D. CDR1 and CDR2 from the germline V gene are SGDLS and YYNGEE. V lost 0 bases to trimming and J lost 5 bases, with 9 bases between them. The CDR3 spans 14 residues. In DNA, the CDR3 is TGTGCCAGCAGCGTAGGACATAACCATCAGCCCCAGCATTTT. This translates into CASSVGHNHQPQHF. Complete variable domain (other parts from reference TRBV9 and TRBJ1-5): DSGVTQTPKHLITATGQRVTLRCSPRSGDLSVYWYQQSLDQGLQFLIQYYNGEERAKGNILERFSAQQFPDLHSELNLSSLELGDSALYFCASSVGHNHQPQHFGDGTRLSIL.

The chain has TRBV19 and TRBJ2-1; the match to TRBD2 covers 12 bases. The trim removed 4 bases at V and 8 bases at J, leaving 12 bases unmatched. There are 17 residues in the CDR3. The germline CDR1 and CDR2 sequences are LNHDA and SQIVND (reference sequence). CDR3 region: CASSKQSTSGSDDEQFF. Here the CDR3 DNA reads TGTGCCAGTAGTAAGCAGTCGACTAGCGGGAGCGACGATGAGCAGTTCTTC.

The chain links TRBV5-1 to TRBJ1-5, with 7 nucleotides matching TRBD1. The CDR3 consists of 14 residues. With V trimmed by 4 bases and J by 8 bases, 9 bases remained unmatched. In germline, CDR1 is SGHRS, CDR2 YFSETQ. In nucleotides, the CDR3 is TGCGCCAGCAGCCTATCGACAGGGATGGAGCCCCAGCATTTT. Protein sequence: CASSLSTGMEPQHF.

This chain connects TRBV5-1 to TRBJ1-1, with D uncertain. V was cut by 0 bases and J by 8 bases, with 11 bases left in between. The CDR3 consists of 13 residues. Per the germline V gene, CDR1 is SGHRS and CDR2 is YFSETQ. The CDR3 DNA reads TGCGCCAGCAGCTTGGGCCCGGGTAGGGAAGCTTTCTTT. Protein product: CASSLGPGREAFF.

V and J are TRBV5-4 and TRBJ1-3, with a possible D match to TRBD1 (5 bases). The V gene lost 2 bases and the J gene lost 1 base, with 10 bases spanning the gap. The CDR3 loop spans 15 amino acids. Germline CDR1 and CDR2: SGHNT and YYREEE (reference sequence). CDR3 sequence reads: CASSFGSGSGNTIYF. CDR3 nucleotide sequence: TGTGCCAGCAGCTTCGGTTCAGGGTCTGGAAACACCATATATTTT.

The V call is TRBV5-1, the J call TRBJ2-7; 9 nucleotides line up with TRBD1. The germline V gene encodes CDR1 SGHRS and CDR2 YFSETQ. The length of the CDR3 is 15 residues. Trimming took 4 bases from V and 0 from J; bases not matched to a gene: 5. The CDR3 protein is CASSAGQGPSYEQYF. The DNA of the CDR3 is TGCGCCAGCAGCGCAGGACAGGGGCCCTCCTACGAGCAGTACTTC.

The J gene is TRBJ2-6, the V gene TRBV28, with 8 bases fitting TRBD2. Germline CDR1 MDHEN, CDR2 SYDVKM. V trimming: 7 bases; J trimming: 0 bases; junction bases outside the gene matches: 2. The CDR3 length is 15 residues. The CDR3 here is CASIAGGSGANVLTF. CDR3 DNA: TGTGCCAGCATTGCGGGGGGCTCTGGGGCCAACGTCCTGACTTTC.

The chain's CDR3 is CASRLAGQGFSQPQHF. CDR3 bases: TGTGCCAGCAGGTTGGCCGGGCAGGGTTTCTCTCAGCCCCAGCATTTT. The rearrangement joins TRBV27 to TRBJ1-5; D perhaps matches TRBD1 (5 bases). Looked up from germline, CDR1 is MNHEY and CDR2 is SMNVEV (reference sequence). This CDR3 has 16 residues. V was cut by 6 bases and J by 6 bases, with 21 bases left in between.

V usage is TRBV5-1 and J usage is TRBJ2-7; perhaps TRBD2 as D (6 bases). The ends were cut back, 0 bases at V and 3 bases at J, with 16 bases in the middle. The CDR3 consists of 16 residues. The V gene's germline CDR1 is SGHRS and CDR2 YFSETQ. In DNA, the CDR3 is TGCGCCAGCAGCTTGGGGTTTACGGCGGGGAACTACGAGCAGTACTTC. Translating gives CASSLGFTAGNYEQYF.

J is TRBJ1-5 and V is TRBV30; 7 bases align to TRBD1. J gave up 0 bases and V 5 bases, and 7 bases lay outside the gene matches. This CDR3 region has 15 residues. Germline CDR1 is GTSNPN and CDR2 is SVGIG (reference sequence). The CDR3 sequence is CAWGRDSTSNQPQHF. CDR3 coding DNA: TGTGCCTGGGGACGGGACAGTACTAGCAATCAGCCCCAGCATTTT.

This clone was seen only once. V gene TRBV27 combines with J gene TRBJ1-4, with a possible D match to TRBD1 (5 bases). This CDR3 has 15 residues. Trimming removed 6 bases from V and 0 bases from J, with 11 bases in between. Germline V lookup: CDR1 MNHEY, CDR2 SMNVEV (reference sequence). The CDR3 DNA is TGTGCCAGCAGACGACAGACGGCAACTAATGAAAAACTGTTTTTT. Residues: CASRRQTATNEKLFF.

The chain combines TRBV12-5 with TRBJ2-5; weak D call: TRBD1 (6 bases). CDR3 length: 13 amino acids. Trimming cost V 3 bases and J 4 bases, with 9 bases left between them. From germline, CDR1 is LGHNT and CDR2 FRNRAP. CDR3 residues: CASGFTGSETQYF. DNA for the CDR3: TGTGCTAGTGGTTTTACAGGGTCAGAGACCCAGTACTTC.

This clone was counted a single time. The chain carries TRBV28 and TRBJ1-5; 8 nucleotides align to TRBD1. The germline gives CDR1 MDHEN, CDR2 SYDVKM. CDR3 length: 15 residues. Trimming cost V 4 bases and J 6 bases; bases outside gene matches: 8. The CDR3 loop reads CASSSRTGQAQPQHF. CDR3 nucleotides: TGTGCCAGCAGTTCCCGGACAGGGCAGGCTCAGCCCCAGCATTTT.

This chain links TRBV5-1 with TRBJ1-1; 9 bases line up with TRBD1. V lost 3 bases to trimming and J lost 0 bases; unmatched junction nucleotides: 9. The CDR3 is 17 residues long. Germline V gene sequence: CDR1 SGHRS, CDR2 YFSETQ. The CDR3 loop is CASSSPLRTGVNTEAFF. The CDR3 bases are TGCGCCAGCAGCTCACCACTAAGGACAGGGGTGAACACTGAAGCTTTCTTT.

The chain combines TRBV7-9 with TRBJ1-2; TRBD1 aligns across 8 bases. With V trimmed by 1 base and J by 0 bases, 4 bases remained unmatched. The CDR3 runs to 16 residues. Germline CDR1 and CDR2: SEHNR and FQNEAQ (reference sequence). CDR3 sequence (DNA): TGTGCCAGCAGCTTAGTCCCGACAGGGGCTAACTATGGCTACACCTTC. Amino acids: CASSLVPTGANYGYTF. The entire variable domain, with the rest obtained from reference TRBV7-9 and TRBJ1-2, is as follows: DTGVSQNPRHKITKRGQNVTFRCDPISEHNRLYWYRQTLGQGPEFLTYFQNEAQLEKSRLLSDRFSAERPKGSFSTLEIQRTEQGDSAMYLCASSLVPTGANYGYTFGSGTRLTVV.

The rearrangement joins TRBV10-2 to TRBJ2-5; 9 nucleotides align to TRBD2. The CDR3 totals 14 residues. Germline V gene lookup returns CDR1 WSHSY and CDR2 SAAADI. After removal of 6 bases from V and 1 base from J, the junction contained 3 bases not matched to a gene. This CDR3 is CASSPTSGQETQYF. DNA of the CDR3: TGCGCCAGCAGCCCGACTAGCGGCCAAGAGACCCAGTACTTC.

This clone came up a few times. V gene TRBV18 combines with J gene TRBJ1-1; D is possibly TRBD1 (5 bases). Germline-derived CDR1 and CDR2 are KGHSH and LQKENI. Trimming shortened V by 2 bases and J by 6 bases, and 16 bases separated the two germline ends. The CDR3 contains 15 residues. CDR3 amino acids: CASSPGLLAGSEAFF. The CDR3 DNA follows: TGTGCCAGCTCACCAGGCCTACTGGCAGGGTCTGAAGCTTTCTTT.

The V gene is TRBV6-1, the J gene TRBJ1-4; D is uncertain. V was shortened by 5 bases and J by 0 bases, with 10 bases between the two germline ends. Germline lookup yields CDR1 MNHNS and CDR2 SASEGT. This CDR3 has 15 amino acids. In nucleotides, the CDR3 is TGTGCCAGCAGTCAGAGGTCCGCAACTAATGAAAAACTGTTTTTT. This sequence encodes CASSQRSATNEKLFF.

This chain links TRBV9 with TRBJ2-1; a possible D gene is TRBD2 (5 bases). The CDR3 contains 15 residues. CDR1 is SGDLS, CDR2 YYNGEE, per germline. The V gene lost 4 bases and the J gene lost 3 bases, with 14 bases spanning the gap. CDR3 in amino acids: CASSSGRSGYNEQFF. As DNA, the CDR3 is TGTGCCAGCAGCAGCGGCCGCTCCGGCTACAATGAGCAGTTCTTC.

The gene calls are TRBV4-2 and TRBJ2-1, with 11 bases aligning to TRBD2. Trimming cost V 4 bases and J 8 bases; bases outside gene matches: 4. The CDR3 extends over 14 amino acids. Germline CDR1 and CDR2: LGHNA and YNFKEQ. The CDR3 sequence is CASSPSGRPYEQFF. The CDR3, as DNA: TGTGCCAGCAGCCCTAGCGGGAGGCCCTATGAGCAGTTCTTC.

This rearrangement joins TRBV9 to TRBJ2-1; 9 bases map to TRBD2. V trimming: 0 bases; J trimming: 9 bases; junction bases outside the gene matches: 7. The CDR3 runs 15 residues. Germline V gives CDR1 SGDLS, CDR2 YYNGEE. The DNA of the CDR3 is TGTGCCAGCAGCGTAGATGCATTAGCGGGAGTTGAGCAGTTCTTC. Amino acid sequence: CASSVDALAGVEQFF. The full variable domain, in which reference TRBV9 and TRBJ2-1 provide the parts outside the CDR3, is DSGVTQTPKHLITATGQRVTLRCSPRSGDLSVYWYQQSLDQGLQFLIQYYNGEERAKGNILERFSAQQFPDLHSELNLSSLELGDSALYFCASSVDALAGVEQFFGPGTRLTVL.

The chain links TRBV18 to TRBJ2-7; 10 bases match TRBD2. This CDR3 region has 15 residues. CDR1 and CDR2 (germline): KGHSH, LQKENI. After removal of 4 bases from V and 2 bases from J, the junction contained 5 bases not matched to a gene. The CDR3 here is CASSLLAGGTYEQYF. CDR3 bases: TGTGCCAGCTCACTTTTAGCGGGAGGCACCTACGAGCAGTACTTC.

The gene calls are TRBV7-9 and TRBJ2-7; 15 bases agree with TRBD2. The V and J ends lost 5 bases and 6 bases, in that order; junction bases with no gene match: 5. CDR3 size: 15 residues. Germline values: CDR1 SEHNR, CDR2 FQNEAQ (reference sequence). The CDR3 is CASSPSGLAGGEQYF. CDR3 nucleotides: TGTGCCAGCAGCCCCTCGGGACTAGCGGGGGGCGAGCAGTACTTC.

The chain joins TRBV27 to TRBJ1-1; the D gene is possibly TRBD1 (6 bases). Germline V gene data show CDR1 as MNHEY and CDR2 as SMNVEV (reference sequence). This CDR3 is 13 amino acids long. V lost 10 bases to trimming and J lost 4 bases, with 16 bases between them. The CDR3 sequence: CATKTGGGTEAFF. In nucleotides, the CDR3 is TGTGCCACCAAGACAGGAGGTGGCACTGAAGCTTTCTTT.

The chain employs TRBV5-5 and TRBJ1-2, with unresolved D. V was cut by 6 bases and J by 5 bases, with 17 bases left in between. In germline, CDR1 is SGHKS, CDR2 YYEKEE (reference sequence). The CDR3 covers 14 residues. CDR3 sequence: CASTQERFGYGYTF. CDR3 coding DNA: TGTGCCAGCACCCAAGAGCGATTTGGATATGGCTACACCTTC.

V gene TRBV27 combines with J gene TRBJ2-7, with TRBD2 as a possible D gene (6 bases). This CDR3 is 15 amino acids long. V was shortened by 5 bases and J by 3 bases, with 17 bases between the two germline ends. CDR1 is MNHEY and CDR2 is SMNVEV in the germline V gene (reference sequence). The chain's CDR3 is CASSLLPRGYYEQYF. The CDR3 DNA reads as TGTGCCAGCAGTCTCCTTCCCCGGGGGTACTACGAGCAGTACTTC.